This T cell receptor (beta chain) was identified during a study of blood T cell repertoires in COVID-19. The overall study: Donors in the United States, Italy and Spain gave samples during acute or convalescent COVID-19. Nucleic acid was either cDNA or gDNA, and it came from T cells, B-cell-depleted T cells, or PBMCs.

The CDR3 extends over 14 amino acids. V trimming: 5 bases; J trimming: 4 bases; junction bases outside the gene matches: 6. Germline lookup yields CDR1 MNHEY and CDR2 SVGAGI. This clone was detected only once. Authors' analysis steps: Reference gene primer amplification gave nucleated cell count estimates. Sequencing was performed with immunoSEQ multiplex PCR; in TCRdb, only in-frame clones are kept and a portion is missing. The V and J calls and clone size come from that table; D and trimming were worked out from the DNA. The repertoire includes 180,000 or so clones, around 83% of them detected once, and roughly 8% sits in the top ten.

The sequence was collected from a woman aged 60-75 years with acute or convalescent COVID-19. The chain recombines TRBV6-5 with TRBJ1-1; TRBD1 matches at 8 bases. Sample: peripheral blood. CDR3 nucleotides: TGTGCCAGCAGTCAGGGACAGGTTAGCACTGAAGCTTTCTTT. It translates to CASSQGQVSTEAFF.